This T cell receptor beta chain was retrieved from a study of vaccination and CD4 T cells after COVID-19. This clonotype was detected a few times. The antigen remains unidentified. The Oncomine TCR Beta short-read assay generated sequence data from the DNA of cultured CD4+ T cells. MiXCR, run by TCRdb on the PCR reads, gives a single entry per CDR3 protein. The data hold 15,000 to 16,000 distinct CDR3 sequences, with more than 45% observed a single time. The treatment here: roughly 10-day PBMC culture with coronavirus spike peptide pools or control peptides (ViraFEST assay). CDR3 length: 15 amino acids. The V and J ends lost 6 bases and 1 base, in that order; junction bases with no gene match: 4. Germline V lookup: CDR1 SNHLY, CDR2 FYNNEI.

The source is a human donor who had recovered from COVID-19. The chain joins TRBV2 to TRBJ2-3, with 10 bases that match TRBD1. The sequenced sample was CD4+ T cells from blood, cultured in vitro. CDR3 sequence reads: CASRTGGEGTDTQYF. The CDR3 nucleotides read TGTGCCAGCAGGACAGGGGGCGAAGGCACAGATACGCAGTATTTT.